The T cell receptor beta chain described here comes from a study of vaccination and CD4 T cells after COVID-19. About the research overall: Six males and four females, two Hispanic, made up the convalescents. Post-COVID specimens were obtained a median about 100 days after diagnosis (range 35 to 161).

CDR3 length: 15 residues. Germline assignment: CDR1 SGHDN and CDR2 FVKESK. With 2 bases removed from V and 7 bases from J, the gap between germline ends came to 12 bases. Comment on this clonotype: Its antigen is unknown.

CD4+ T cells that had been cultured provided DNA sequenced with the Oncomine TCR Beta short-read assay. TCRdb redid the calling of the PCR reads with MiXCR, one entry per CDR3 protein. The sample records about 7,700 distinct CDR3 sequences, roughly 57% being singletons. General study findings and limits: Researchers report that 304 of 307 vaccine-specific clones in convalescent patients proved spike mono-reactive.

This sample's treatment: roughly nine-day PBMC culture with coronavirus spike peptide pools or control peptides (ViraFEST assay). The dates of positive PCR tests extended from March through December 2020 and came before the US Alpha, Beta and Delta variants. The sample comprised CD4+ T cells from blood, cultured in vitro. This TCR came from a human donor who had recovered from COVID-19. J is TRBJ1-6 and V is TRBV14; D not certain. The CDR3 protein is CASSQIGSLNSPLHF. CDR3 DNA: TGTGCCAGCAGCCAAATAGGCAGTTTGAATTCACCCCTCCACTTT.